Given below is one T cell receptor (beta chain) in context. The antigen is not known. This CDR3 is 13 amino acids long. Germline V gives CDR1 SEHNR, CDR2 FQNEAQ (reference sequence). This sample's RNA came from whole unsorted tissue. Chemotherapy-naive patients with new lung cancer underwent thoracic surgery in China, August–late 2014. The entry originates in a study of tumor and adjacent non-tumor tissue in lung cancer. The library came from three nested PCR rounds adapted from ARM-PCR protocols. MiXCR was run by TCRdb on the multiplex PCR reads, yielding one entry per CDR3 protein. The sample comprises more than 85,000 distinct CDR3 sequences, more than 70% of which are singletons, and 37% rests with the top ten. General study results and limits: Top 100 clones took a larger repertoire share in normal lung.

The sequence was collected from an older woman with non-small cell lung cancer. Sequencing used lung tumor tissue. The chain has TRBV7-9 and TRBJ2-3; D not resolved. The CDR3 spells CAISLPLTDTQYF. The CDR3 nucleotides are TGTGCAATCAGCTTACCCCTCACAGATACGCAGTATTTT.